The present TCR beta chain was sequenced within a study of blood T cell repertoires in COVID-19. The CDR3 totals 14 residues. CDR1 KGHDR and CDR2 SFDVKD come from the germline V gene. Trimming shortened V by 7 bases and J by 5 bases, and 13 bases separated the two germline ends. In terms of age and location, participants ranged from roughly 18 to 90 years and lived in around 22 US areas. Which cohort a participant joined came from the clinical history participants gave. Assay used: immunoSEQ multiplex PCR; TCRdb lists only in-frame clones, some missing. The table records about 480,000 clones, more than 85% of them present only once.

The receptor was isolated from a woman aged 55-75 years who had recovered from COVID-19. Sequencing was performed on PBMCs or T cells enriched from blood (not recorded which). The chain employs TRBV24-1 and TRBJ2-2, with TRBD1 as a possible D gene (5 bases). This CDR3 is CATRATVGTGELFF. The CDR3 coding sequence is TGTGCCACCAGAGCGACAGTGGGTACCGGGGAGCTGTTTTTT.